This TCR beta chain is drawn from a study of vaccination effects on CD4 cells after COVID-19. Turning to the study itself: Post-vaccine sampling took place a median of 72 days after the second dose.

Ahead of sequencing, the ViraFEST assay grew antigen-specific CD4+ T cells using viral peptide pools. Isolation of CD4+ T cells took place after around 10 days of culture. Everyone in the study got two shots of either the BNT162b2 or mRNA-1273 vaccine. A remark on this clone: Its specificity is not known.

With 8 bases clipped from V and 3 bases from J, the junction kept 6 bases outside the gene matches. The CDR3 is 15 amino acids. CDR1 and CDR2 from the germline V gene are MNHNY and SVGAGI (reference sequence). Here immunoSEQ multiplex PCR was the method, and the copy in TCRdb shows in-frame clones only, minus some. The sample consists of about 80,000 clones, over 75% of them appearing once. V and J are TRBV6-6 and TRBJ2-3, with TRBD2 matching 12 bases. This sample comprised CD4+ T cells from PBMCs cultured with HCoV-OC43 spike peptides, obtained after COVID-19 vaccination. Noted subset: HCoV-OC43 spike overlapping peptide pool stimulation. This clonotype originated in a human donor who received a COVID-19 vaccine. The CDR3 here is CASSTTSGGTDTQYF. In nucleotides, the CDR3 is TGTGCCAGCTCAACGACTAGCGGGGGTACAGATACGCAGTATTTT.